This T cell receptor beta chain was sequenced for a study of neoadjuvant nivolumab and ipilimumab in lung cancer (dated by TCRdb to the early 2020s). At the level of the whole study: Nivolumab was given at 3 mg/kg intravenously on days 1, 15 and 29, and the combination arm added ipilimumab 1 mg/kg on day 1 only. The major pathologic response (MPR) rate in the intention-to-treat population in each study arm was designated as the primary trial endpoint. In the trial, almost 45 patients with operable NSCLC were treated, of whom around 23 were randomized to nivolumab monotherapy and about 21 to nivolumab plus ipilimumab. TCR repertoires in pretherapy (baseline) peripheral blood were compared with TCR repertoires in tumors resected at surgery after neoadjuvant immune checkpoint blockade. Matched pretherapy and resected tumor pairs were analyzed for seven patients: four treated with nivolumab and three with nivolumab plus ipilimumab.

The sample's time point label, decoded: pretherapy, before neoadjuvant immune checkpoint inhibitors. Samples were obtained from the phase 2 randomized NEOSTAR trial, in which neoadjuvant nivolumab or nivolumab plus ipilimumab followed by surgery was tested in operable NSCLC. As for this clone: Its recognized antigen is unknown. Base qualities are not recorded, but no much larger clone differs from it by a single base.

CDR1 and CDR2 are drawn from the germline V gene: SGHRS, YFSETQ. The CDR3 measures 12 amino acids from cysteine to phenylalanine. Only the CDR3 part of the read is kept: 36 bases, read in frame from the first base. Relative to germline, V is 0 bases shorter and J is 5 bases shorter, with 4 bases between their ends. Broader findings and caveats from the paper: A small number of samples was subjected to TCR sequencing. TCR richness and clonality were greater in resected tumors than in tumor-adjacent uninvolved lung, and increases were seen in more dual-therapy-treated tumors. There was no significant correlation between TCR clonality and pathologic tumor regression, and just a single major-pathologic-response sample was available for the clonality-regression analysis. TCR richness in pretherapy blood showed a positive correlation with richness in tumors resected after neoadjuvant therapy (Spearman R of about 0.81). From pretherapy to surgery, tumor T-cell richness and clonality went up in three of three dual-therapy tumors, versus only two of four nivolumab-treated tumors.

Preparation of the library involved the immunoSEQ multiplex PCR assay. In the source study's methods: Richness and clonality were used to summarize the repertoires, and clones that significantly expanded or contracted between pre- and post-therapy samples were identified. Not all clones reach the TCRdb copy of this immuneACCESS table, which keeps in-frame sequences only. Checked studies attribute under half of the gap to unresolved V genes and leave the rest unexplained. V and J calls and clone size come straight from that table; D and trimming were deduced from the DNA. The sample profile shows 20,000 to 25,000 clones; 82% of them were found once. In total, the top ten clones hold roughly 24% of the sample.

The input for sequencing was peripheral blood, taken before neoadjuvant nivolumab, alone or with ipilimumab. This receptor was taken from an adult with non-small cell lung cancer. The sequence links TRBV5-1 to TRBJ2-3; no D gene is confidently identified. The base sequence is TGCGCCAGCAGCTTGGAGGGAGATACGCAGTATTTT. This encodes CASSLEGDTQYF.